This T cell receptor (beta chain) was sequenced during a study of cytomegalovirus exposure and HLA in healthy donors. Note on this clone: Its target is unknown.

CDR3 length: 15 residues. The germline gives CDR1 SGDLS, CDR2 YYNGEE. Trimming cost V 4 bases and J 8 bases; bases outside gene matches: 10. Use of 60 Vbeta and 13 Jbeta primers characterized the PCR. Only in-frame clones appear in the TCRdb table, and some are missing; sequencing was by immunoSEQ multiplex PCR. The sample holds around 140,000 clones, about 70% seen once. Regarding the study as a whole: Looking again later, the authors saw that most CMV-associated TCR beta chains seemed HLA-restricted.

The chain couples TRBV9 to TRBJ2-4; 9 nucleotides agree with TRBD2. Sequencing used PBMCs. This clonotype was obtained from a woman aged 60 to 75 in good health and CMV-seropositive. The CDR3 loop reads CASSSNSGSTDIQYF. The CDR3 nucleotides are TGTGCCAGCAGCTCCAATAGCGGGAGTACAGACATTCAGTACTTC.